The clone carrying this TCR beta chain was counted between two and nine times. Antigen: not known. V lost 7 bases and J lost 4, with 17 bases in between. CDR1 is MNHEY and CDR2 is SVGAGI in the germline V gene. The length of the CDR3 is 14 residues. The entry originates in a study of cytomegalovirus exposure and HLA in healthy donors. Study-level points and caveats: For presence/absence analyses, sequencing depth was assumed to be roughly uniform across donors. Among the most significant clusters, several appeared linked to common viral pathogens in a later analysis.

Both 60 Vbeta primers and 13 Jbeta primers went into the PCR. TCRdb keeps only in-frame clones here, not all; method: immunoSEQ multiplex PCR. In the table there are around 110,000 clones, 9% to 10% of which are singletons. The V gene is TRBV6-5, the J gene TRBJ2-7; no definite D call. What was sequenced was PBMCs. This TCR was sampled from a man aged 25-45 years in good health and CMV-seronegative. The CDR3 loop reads CASTSKEKAYEQYF. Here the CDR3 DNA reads TGTGCCAGCACCAGCAAGGAGAAGGCGTACGAGCAGTACTTC.